These 14 T cell receptor beta chains originate from one sample sequenced in a study of blood T cells in healthy people across ages (dated by TCRdb to between 2014 and 2017). Libraries were constructed by 5' RACE. Sequencing relied on an Illumina HiSeq 2500. A second roughly 6 to 12 cycle PCR used a sample-barcoded 5' primer and a J-beta primer mix. In-frame beta chains were kept once TCRdb had trimmed the public reads at Q25 with fastp and called clones with MiXCR. All rows with the same CDR3 protein become a single entry with the most common DNA and genes. The sample table shows about 640,000 distinct CDR3 sequences, and about 30% are seen once. Of the sample, less than 20% is held by the ten largest clones. The sample consisted of blood. The receptor source for this set is an elderly woman in good health.

In the case of this clonotype: A clone one base away is much larger, so this may be a read error. The chain recombines TRBV20-1 with TRBJ1-2, with D possibly matching TRBD1 (6 bases). The CDR3 is made up of 12 amino acids. Per germline, CDR1 DFQATT and CDR2 SNEGSKA (reference sequence). This chain's CDR3 is CRAIRGAYGYTF. The CDR3 DNA reads as TGCAGGGCTATCAGGGGCGCCTATGGCTACACCTTC.

The table lists this clonotype with a few counts. The genes are TRBV29-1 and TRBJ2-2; no clear D. The germline V gene encodes CDR1 SQVTM and CDR2 ANQGSEA. With 0 bases removed from V and 4 bases from J, the gap between germline ends came to 9 bases. There are 14 residues in the CDR3. The CDR3 reads CSVEEGRSTGELFF. The CDR3 region has the DNA TGCAGCGTTGAAGAGGGCAGGAGCACCGGGGAGCTGTTTTTT.

A remark on this clonotype: A read error may be the cause here, since a much bigger clone is one base away. The chain links TRBV11-2 to TRBJ2-1; D possibly uses TRBD1 or TRBD2 (5 bases each). Per germline, CDR1 SGHAT and CDR2 FQNNGV. The V end was cut by 4 bases, the J end by 6 bases, with 13 bases between. This CDR3 has 14 amino acids. CDR3 DNA sequence: TGTGCCAGCAGCTCGTCGGGGCCTCGCAATGAGCAGTTCTTC. Residues: CASSSSGPRNEQFF.

In this sample, this clonotype turned up many times. The V and J genes are TRBV6-5 and TRBJ1-1, with D possibly being TRBD1 (5 bases). The CDR3 has 12 amino acids. V was trimmed by 6 bases and J by 12 bases, leaving 17 bases between them. Germline CDR1 and CDR2: MNHEY and SVGAGI. CDR3 nucleotide sequence: TGTGCCAGCAGAAAATCCGGGACGGTATCTTTCTTT. This encodes CASRKSGTVSFF.

Points on this clonotype: A much larger clonotype is one base distant, so this may be a read error. The gene calls are TRBV12-3 or TRBV12-4 and TRBJ1-1; D uncertain. V shed 4 bases and J shed 1 base, with 10 bases lying between them. The CDR3 sequence is 14 residues long. The CDR3 coding sequence is TGTGCCAGCAGTTGCGGCAGGCGGAACACTGAAGCTTTCTTT. Protein: CASSCGRRNTEAFF.

V is TRBV10-3 and J is TRBJ1-2; 7 bases are shared with TRBD1. The V gene's germline CDR1 is ENHRY and CDR2 SYGVKD. The trim removed 7 bases at V and 0 bases at J, leaving 11 bases unmatched. This CDR3 is 16 amino acids long. CDR3 DNA sequence: TGTGCCATCACCGCTGACAGGGCTGGGACTAACTATGGCTACACCTTC. Translation gives CAITADRAGTNYGYTF.

This clonotype came up many times. This chain uses TRBV5-1 with TRBJ2-7; D is perhaps TRBD1 (6 bases). The CDR3 totals 16 residues. Trimming cost V 0 bases and J 0 bases, with 13 bases left between them. Germline-derived CDR1 and CDR2 are SGHRS and YFSETQ. CDR3 nucleotide sequence: TGCGCCAGCAGCTTGGGTCTCACAGGGCCCTCCTACGAGCAGTACTTC. The encoded protein is CASSLGLTGPSYEQYF.

For this clonotype: The junction shows a germline mismatch at one end, possibly a read error. This chain connects TRBV6-5 to TRBJ1-3; no reliable D call. Germline CDR1 MNHEY, CDR2 SVGAGI. The CDR3 loop spans 14 amino acids. The CDR3 DNA reads TGTGCCAGCAGATTGGGGAGCTCTGGGAACACCATATATTTT. Translation gives CASRLGSSGNTIYF.

This clonotype was seen ten or more times. CDR3 protein: CASSYIGGEQFF. The CDR3 DNA reads TGTGCCAGCAGTTACATCGGGGGAGAGCAGTTCTTC. The chain has TRBV6-5 and TRBJ2-1, with D perhaps matching TRBD2 (6 bases). Germline V gene sequence: CDR1 MNHEY, CDR2 SVGAGI. CDR3 length: 12 amino acids. Trimming shortened V by 2 bases and J by 10 bases, and 9 bases separated the two germline ends.

This clonotype occurred once. The chain employs TRBV5-1 and TRBJ2-7, with D possibly matching TRBD1 (5 bases). The J call may be incorrect, as the DNA end agrees better with TRBJ2-4. This CDR3 comprises 15 residues. Germline V gene data show CDR1 as SGHRS and CDR2 as YFSETQ. The CDR3 DNA reads TGCGCCAGCAGCTTAGTTGGCAGGGCAGGAAACATTCAGTACTTC. Translating gives CASSLVGRAGNIQYF.

This clonotype has a handful of counts. The rearrangement links TRBV3-1 to TRBJ1-3, with D hard to call. From germline, CDR1 is LGHDT and CDR2 YNNKEL (reference sequence). CDR3 length: 14 residues. The V end was cut by 3 bases, the J end by 0 bases, with 6 bases between. The CDR3 loop reads CASSQGDSGNTIYF. CDR3 sequence (DNA): TGTGCCAGCAGCCAGGGAGACTCTGGAAACACCATATATTTT.

Comment on this clonotype: A much larger clone differs from this one at a single base, so this may be a read error. This chain joins TRBV3-1 and TRBJ2-1; D is possibly TRBD1 (6 bases). The CDR3 spans 13 residues. Germline loops: CDR1 LGHDT, CDR2 YNNKEL (reference sequence). Here the CDR3 reads CASSRTGIGEQDF. CDR3 nucleotides: TGTGCCAGCAGCCGAACAGGGATTGGCGAGCAGGACTTC.

CDR3 bases: TGTGCCAGCAGTCCCCGGGACAGTGGACGAGGGAATGGCTACACCTTC. Its protein product is CASSPRDSGRGNGYTF. This chain links TRBV12-3 or TRBV12-4 with TRBJ1-2, with 7 positions matching TRBD1. The CDR3 consists of 16 residues. With V trimmed by 5 bases and J by 6 bases, 15 bases remained unmatched.

For this clonotype: A much larger clone lies a single base off, so this may be a read error. The chain combines TRBV6-5 with TRBJ2-4, with no clear D. Near its end, the DNA agrees better with TRBJ2-7, so the J call may be wrong. Germline V CDR1 and CDR2: MNHEY, SVGAGI. The CDR3 is made up of 14 amino acids. This CDR3 reads CASRRTEAPYEQYF. CDR3 DNA sequence: TGTGCCAGCAGGCGTACAGAGGCACCCTACGAGCAGTACTTC.